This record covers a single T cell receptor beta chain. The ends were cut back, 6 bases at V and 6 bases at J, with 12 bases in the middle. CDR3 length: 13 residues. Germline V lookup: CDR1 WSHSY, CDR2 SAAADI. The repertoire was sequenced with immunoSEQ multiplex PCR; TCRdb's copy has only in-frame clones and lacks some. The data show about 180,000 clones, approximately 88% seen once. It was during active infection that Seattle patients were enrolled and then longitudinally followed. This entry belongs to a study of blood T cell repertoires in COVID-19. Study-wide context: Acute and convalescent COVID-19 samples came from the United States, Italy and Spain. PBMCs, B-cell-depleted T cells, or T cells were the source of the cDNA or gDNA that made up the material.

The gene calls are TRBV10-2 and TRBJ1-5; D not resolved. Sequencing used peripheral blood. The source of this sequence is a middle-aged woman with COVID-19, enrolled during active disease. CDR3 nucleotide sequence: TGCGCCAGCAGAAGTTATGAGGGTCAGCCCCAGCATTTT. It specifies CASRSYEGQPQHF.